This paragraph reports one T cell receptor beta chain. Its target is not known. The CDR3 loop spans 17 amino acids. From germline, CDR1 is SGHTS and CDR2 YDEGEE. V shed 2 bases and J shed 1 base, with 15 bases lying between them. The data stem from a study of cytomegalovirus exposure and HLA in healthy donors. Study-level points and caveats: In vitro work confirmed that three CMV-associated chains recognize CMV antigens.

The method was immunoSEQ multiplex PCR; TCRdb's version includes in-frame clones alone and lacks a portion of them. This sample has 100,000 to 150,000 clones, with roughly 87% found just once. The validation cohort, a group of around 120 subjects, included the donors and was separate from the approximately 660-subject first cohort. Specimen: PBMCs. The chain employs TRBV5-8 and TRBJ2-2; perhaps TRBD2 as D (6 bases). The sequence was obtained from a woman between 18 and 29 years old in good health and CMV-seronegative. CDR3 sequence (DNA): TGTGCCAGCAGCTTTCTCAAACTTAGCGGGAACACCGGGGAGCTGTTTTTT. Translating gives CASSFLKLSGNTGELFF.